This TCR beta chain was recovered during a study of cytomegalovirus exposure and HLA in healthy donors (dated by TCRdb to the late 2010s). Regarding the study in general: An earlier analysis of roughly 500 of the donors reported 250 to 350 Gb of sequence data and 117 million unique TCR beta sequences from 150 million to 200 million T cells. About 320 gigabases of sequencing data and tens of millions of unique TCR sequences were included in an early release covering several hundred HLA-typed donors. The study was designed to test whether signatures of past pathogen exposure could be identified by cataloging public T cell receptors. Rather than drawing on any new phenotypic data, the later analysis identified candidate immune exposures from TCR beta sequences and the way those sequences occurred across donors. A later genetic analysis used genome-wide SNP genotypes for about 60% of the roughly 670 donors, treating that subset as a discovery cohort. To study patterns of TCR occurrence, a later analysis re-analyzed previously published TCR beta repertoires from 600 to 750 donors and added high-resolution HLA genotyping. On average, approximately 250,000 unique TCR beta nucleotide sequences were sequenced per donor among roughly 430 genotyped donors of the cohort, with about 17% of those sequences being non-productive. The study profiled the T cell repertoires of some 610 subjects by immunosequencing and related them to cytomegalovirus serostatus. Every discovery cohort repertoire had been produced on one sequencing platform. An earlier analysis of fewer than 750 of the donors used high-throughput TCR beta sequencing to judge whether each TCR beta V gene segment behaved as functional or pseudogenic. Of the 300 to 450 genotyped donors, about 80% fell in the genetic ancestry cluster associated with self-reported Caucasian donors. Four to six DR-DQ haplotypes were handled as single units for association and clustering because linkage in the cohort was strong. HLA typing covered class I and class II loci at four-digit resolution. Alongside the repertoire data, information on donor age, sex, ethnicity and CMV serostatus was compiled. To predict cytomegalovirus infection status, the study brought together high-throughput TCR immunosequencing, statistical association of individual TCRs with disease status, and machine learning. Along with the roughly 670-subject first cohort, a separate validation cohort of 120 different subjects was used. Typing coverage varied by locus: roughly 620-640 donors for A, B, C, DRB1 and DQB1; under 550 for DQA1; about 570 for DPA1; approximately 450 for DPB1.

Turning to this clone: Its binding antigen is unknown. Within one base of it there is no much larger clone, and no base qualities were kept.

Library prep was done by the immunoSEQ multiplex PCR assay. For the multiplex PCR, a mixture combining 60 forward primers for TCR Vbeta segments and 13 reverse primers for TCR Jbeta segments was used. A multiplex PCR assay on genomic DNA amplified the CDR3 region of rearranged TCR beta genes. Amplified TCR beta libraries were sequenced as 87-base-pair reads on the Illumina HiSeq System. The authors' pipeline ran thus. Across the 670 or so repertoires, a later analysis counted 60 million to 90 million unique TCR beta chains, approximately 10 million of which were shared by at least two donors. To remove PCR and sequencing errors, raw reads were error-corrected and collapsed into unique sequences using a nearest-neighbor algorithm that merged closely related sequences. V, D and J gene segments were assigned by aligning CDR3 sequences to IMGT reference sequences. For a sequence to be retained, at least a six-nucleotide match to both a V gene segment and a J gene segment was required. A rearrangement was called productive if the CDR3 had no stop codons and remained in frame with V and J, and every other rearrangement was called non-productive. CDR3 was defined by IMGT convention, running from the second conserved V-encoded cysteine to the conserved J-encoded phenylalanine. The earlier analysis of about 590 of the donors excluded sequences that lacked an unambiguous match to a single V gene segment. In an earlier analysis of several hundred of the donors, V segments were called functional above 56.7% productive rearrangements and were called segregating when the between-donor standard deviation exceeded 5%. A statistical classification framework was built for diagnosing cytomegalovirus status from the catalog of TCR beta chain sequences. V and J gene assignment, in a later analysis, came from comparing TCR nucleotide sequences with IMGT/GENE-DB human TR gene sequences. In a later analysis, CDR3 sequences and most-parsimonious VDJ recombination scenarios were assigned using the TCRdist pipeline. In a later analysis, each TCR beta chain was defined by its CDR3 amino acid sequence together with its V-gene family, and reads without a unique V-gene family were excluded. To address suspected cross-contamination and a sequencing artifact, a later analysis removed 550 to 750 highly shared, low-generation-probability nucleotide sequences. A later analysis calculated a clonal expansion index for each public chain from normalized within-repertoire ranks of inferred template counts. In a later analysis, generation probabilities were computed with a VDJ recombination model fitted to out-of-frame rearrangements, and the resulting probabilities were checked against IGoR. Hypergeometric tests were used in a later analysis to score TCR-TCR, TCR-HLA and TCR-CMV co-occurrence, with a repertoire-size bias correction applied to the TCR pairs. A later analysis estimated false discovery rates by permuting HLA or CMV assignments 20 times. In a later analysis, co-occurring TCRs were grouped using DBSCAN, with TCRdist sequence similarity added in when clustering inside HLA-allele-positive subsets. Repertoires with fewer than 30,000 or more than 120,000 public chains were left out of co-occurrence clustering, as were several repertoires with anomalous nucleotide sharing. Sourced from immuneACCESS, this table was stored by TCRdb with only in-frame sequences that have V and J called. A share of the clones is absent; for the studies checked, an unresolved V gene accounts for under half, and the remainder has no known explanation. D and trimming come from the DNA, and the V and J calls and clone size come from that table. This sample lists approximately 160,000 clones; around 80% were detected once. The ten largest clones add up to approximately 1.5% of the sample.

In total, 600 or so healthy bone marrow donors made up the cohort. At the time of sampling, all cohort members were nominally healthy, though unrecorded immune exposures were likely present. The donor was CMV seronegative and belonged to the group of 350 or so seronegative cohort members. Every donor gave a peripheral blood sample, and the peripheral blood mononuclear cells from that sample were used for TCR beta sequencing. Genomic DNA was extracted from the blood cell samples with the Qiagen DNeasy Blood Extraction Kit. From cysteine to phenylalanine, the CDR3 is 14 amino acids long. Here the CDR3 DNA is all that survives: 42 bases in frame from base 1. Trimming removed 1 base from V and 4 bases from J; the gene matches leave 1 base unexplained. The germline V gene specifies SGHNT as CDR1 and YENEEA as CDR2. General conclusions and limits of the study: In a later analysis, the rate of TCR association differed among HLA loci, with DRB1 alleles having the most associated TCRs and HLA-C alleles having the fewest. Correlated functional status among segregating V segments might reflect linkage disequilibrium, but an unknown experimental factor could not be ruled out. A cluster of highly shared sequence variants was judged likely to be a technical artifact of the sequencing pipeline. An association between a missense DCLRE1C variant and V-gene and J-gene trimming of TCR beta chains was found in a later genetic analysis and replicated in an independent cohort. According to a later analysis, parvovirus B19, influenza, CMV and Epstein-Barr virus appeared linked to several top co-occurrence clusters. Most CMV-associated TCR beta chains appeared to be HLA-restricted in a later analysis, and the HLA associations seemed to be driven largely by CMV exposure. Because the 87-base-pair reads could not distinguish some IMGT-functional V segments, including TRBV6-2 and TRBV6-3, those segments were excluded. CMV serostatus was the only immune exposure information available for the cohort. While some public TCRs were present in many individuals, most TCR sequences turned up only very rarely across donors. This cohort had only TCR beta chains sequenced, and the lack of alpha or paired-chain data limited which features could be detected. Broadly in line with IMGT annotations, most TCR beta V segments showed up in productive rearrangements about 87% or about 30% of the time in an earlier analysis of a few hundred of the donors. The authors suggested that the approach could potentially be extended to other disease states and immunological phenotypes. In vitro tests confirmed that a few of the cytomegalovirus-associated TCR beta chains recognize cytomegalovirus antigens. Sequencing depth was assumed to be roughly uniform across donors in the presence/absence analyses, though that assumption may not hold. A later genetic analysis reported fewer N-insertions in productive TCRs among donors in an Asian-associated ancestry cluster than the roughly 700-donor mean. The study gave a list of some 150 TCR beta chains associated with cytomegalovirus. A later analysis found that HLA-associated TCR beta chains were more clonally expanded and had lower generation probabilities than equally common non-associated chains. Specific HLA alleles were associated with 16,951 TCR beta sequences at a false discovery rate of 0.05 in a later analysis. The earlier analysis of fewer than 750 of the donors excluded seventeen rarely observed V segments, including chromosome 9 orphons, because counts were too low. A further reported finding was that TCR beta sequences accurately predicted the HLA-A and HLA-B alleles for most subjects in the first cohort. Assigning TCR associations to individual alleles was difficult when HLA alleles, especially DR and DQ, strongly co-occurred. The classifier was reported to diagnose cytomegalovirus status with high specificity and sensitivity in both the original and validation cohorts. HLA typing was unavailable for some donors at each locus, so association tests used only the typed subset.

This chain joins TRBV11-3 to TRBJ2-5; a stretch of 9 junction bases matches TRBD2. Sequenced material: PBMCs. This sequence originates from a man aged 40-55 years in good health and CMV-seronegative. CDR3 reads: CASSLGGRGETQYF. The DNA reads TGTGCCAGCAGCTTAGGCGGGAGGGGAGAGACCCAGTACTTC.